This TCR beta chain was sequenced during a study of T cell responses to AZD1222 COVID-19 vaccine. About the research overall: Second-dose intervals near 4 or 12 weeks were combined. General study points: It was only after the peak T cell response that any repertoires were sampled. Only 5 or 6 people who got AZD1222 tested seropositive at baseline.

Germline CDR1 and CDR2: SNHLY and FYNNEI. Trimming shortened V by 2 bases and J by 0 bases, and 10 bases separated the two germline ends. The CDR3 has 15 residues. Generated by immunoSEQ multiplex PCR, the TCRdb table keeps only in-frame clones and is missing some. There are around 100,000 clones in the sample; roughly 90% occur only once, and around 1.8% lies in the top ten. Of note for this clone: Antigen: not known.

Sequences were derived from peripheral blood, sampled on day 0 of AZD1222 vaccination. V and J are TRBV2 and TRBJ2-5; TRBD1 might be the D (6 bases). This receptor was obtained from an adult in good health. CDR3 sequence: CASSERRGNQETQYF. DNA of the CDR3: TGTGCCAGCAGTGAACGCAGGGGAAACCAAGAGACCCAGTACTTC.